This T cell receptor beta chain comes out of a study of CD8 T cells in Susac syndrome. Sequencing of TCR beta was performed on blood CD8+ and CD4+ T cells. This CDR3 is 19 amino acids long. V trimming: 0 bases; J trimming: 2 bases; junction bases outside the gene matches: 13. From germline, CDR1 is DFQATT and CDR2 SNEGSKA (reference sequence). RNA, at about 0.45 to 1 ug, was reverse transcribed with random hexamers. The amplification used immunoSEQ multiplex PCR on TCR beta CDR3; it spanned 54 Vbeta and 13 Jbeta. TCRdb re-analysed the immunoSEQ multiplex PCR reads in MiXCR, keeping a single row per CDR3 protein. The sample yields approximately 110,000 distinct CDR3 sequences, around 95% seen once.

This clonotype originated in a human donor in good health. The sequenced sample consisted of CD4+ T cells from PBMCs. The V gene is TRBV20-1, the J gene TRBJ2-4; TRBD2 matches at 10 bases. This CDR3 reads CSARDLLAGEGFSKNIQYF. CDR3 coding DNA: TGCAGTGCTAGAGATCTGCTAGCGGGAGAGGGGTTCTCCAAAAACATTCAGTACTTC.